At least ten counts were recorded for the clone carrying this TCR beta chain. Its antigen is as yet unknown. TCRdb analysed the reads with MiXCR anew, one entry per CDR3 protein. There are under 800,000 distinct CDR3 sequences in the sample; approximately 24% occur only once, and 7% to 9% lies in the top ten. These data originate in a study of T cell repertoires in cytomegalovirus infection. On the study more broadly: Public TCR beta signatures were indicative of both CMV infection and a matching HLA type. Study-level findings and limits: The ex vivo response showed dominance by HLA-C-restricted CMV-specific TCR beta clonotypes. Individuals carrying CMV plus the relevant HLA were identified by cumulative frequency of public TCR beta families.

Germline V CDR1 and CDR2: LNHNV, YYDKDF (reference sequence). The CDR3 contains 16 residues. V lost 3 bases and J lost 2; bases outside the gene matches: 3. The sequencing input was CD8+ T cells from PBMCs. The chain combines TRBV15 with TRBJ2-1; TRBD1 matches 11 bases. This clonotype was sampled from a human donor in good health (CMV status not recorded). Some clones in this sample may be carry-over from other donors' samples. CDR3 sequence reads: CATSRTGQGAYNEQFF. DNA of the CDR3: TGTGCCACCAGCAGGACGGGACAGGGGGCCTACAATGAGCAGTTCTTC. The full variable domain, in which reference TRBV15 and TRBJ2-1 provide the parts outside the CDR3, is DAMVIQNPRYQVTQFGKPVTLSCSQTLNHNVMYWYQQKSSQAPKLLFHYYDKDFNNEADTPDNFQSRRPNTSFCFLDIRSPGLGDTAMYLCATSRTGQGAYNEQFFGPGTRLTVL.